Following are 10 T cell receptor beta chains from one sample sequenced in a study of T cells in localized non-small cell lung cancer. TCRdb's copy holds only in-frame clones and misses some; the assay was immunoSEQ multiplex PCR. This table has tens of thousands of clones, approximately 80% appearing once. The sample consisted of PBMCs, taken before any cancer treatment. The receptors derive from a man aged 35-75 years with stage II lung adenocarcinoma.

This rearrangement joins TRBV28 to TRBJ2-1; D gene ambiguous. Germline loops: CDR1 MDHEN, CDR2 SYDVKM. V lost 6 bases to trimming and J lost 1 base, with 13 bases between them. The CDR3 contains 15 residues. CDR3 sequence (DNA): TGTGCCAGCAGCCCCGAAGCGCCTTCCTACAATGAGCAGTTCTTC. Translating it yields CASSPEAPSYNEQFF. Full variable domain (remainder filled in from reference TRBV28 and TRBJ2-1): DVKVTQSSRYLVKRTGEKVFLECVQDMDHENMFWYRQDPGLGLRLIYFSYDVKMKEKGDIPEGYSVSREKKERFSLILESASTNQTSMYLCASSPEAPSYNEQFFGPGTRLTVL.

This clone turned up a few times. The V and J genes are TRBV19 and TRBJ2-7; D might be TRBD1 (6 bases). Germline-derived CDR1 and CDR2 are LNHDA and SQIVND (reference sequence). V gave up 1 base and J gave up 3 bases, with 10 bases separating them. This CDR3 comprises 14 residues. The CDR3 DNA is TGTGCCAGTAGTATAGCTGGGGGCAGCTACGAGCAGTACTTC. Its translation is CASSIAGGSYEQYF. Full variable domain (outside the CDR3, taken from reference TRBV19 and TRBJ2-7): DGGITQSPKYLFRKEGQNVTLSCEQNLNHDAMYWYRQDPGQGLRLIYYSQIVNDFQKGDIAEGYSVSREKKESFPLTVTSAQKNPTAFYLCASSIAGGSYEQYFGPGTRLTVT.

This clone turned up a few times. The chain employs TRBV7-2 and TRBJ2-1; no clear D. Trimming left V 5 bases short and J 12 bases short, with 14 bases between. The germline gives CDR1 SGHTA, CDR2 FQGNSA. There are 12 residues in the CDR3. The CDR3 loop is CASSQMGFGQFF. The CDR3 nucleotides read TGTGCCAGCAGCCAGATGGGGTTTGGGCAGTTCTTC.

Sample share makes this clone medium-sized (0.01 to 0.1%). The CDR3 loop is CASSLEGEGEERYEQYF. The CDR3 coding sequence is TGTGCCAGCAGCTTAGAGGGGGAGGGAGAGGAACGCTACGAGCAGTACTTC. J is TRBJ2-7 and V is TRBV7-6, with D possibly TRBD2 on 7 matching bases. Germline assignment: CDR1 SGHVS and CDR2 FNYEAQ. The germline V and J ends were trimmed by 1 base and 3 bases, with 19 bases remaining between them. The CDR3 has 17 amino acids.

This clone occurred once. The rearrangement links TRBV6-1 to TRBJ1-2; D is undetermined. The CDR3 has 14 amino acids. V was trimmed by 7 bases and J by 4 bases, leaving 16 bases between them. Germline loops: CDR1 MNHNS, CDR2 SASEGT. CDR3 nucleotide sequence: TGTGCCAGCATGGCGGAGATATTGTCCTATGGCTACACCTTC. Protein sequence: CASMAEILSYGYTF.

The genes are TRBV10-3 and TRBJ2-7; D could derive from TRBD1 or TRBD2 (5 bases each). Trimming cost V 6 bases and J 2 bases, with 11 bases left between them. The CDR3 spans 13 residues. Germline assignment: CDR1 ENHRY and CDR2 SYGVKD. The CDR3 here is CAIRGTETYEQYF. The CDR3 bases are TGTGCCATCAGGGGGACGGAAACCTACGAGCAGTACTTC.

The chain uses TRBV5-1 and TRBJ2-7, with D possibly being TRBD2 (6 bases). V was trimmed by 5 bases and J by 5 bases, leaving 20 bases between them. CDR3 length: 15 amino acids. Germline lookup yields CDR1 SGHRS and CDR2 YFSETQ. CDR3 region: CASSFSGMGLDEQYF. In DNA, the CDR3 is TGCGCCAGCAGTTTTAGCGGCATGGGTTTGGACGAGCAGTACTTC.

J is TRBJ2-3 and V is TRBV9, with D hard to call. With 0 bases removed from V and 2 bases from J, the gap between germline ends came to 7 bases. The CDR3 is 14 residues long. Germline loops: CDR1 SGDLS, CDR2 YYNGEE. The CDR3 region is CASSVVANTDTQYF. Here the CDR3 DNA reads TGTGCCAGCAGCGTAGTTGCGAACACAGATACGCAGTATTTT.

J is TRBJ2-7 and V is TRBV2; D gene unclear. Trimming stripped 4 bases from V and 3 bases from J, with 10 bases between. Germline V CDR1 and CDR2: SNHLY, FYNNEI. CDR3 length: 13 amino acids. The CDR3 nucleotides are TGTGCCAGCAGTGGCATTGGGGACTACGAGCAGTACTTC. This sequence encodes CASSGIGDYEQYF.

Only one count was recorded for this clone. The rearrangement links TRBV28 to TRBJ1-4; 7 bases are a match to TRBD1. The CDR3 is made up of 16 amino acids. Germline V gene sequence: CDR1 MDHEN, CDR2 SYDVKM. Losses at the gene ends were 4 bases for V and 5 bases for J; bases not matched to a gene: 10. CDR3 loop: CASSSPRTGQNEKLFF. CDR3 coding DNA: TGTGCCAGCAGTTCCCCCCGGACAGGACAAAATGAAAAACTGTTTTTT. The whole variable domain, remainder taken from reference TRBV28 and TRBJ1-4, is DVKVTQSSRYLVKRTGEKVFLECVQDMDHENMFWYRQDPGLGLRLIYFSYDVKMKEKGDIPEGYSVSREKKERFSLILESASTNQTSMYLCASSSPRTGQNEKLFFGSGTQLSVL.